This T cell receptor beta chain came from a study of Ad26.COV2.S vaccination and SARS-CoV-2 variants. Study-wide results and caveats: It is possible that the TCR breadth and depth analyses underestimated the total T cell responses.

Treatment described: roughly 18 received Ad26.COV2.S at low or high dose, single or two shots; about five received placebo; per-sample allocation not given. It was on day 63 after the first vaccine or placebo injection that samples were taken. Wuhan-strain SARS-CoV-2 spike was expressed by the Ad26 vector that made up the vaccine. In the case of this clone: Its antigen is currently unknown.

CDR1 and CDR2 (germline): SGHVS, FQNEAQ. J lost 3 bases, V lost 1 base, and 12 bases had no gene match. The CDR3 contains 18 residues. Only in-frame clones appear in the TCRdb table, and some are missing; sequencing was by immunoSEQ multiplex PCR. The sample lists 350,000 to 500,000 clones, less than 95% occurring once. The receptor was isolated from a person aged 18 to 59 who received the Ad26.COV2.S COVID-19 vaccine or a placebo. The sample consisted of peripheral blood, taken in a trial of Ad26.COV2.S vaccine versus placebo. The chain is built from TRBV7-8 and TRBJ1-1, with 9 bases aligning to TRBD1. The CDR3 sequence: CASSLDGTGGSRDTEAFF. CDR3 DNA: TGTGCCAGCAGCTTAGATGGTACAGGGGGCAGTAGGGACACTGAAGCTTTCTTT.